The clone carrying this TCR beta chain is termed medium-sized. The antigen remains undetermined. This CDR3 is 15 amino acids long. The germline V and J ends were trimmed by 4 bases and 4 bases, with 14 bases remaining between them. Germline V lookup: CDR1 SGHRS, CDR2 YFSETQ. These data come from a study of spatial heterogeneity in lung cancer. Stated time point: sample taken at primary tumor resection. The sequenced material consisted of unsorted whole RNA from tumor, nontumor lung or frozen PBMC. TCRdb passed the 5' RACE reads through MiXCR, listing each CDR3 protein once. The sample comprises under 20,000 distinct CDR3 sequences, 7% to 7.5% of which are singletons, and under 25% rests with the top ten. Overall study results and limits: Tallies of expanded TCRs, which were sorted into ubiquitous and regional groups, correlated with counts of ubiquitous and regional nonsynonymous mutations, respectively. Tumor mutation counts were tracked by expanded intratumoral alpha and beta TCR counts. Coverage of tumor T cells was estimated at approximately 7% for alpha chains and under 15% for beta chains.

The V and J genes are TRBV5-1 and TRBJ1-4; unclear D gene. The starting material was lung tumor tissue, obtained at surgery. The clonotype comes from a female donor with early-stage non-small cell lung cancer. CDR3 amino acids: CASSPEAQLNEKLFF. For the CDR3, the DNA is TGCGCCAGCAGCCCCGAGGCACAGCTTAATGAAAAACTGTTTTTT.